This T cell receptor beta chain was observed in a study of technical replicates of blood from several donors. From germline, CDR1 is SGHRS and CDR2 YFSETQ. This CDR3 has 13 amino acids. Trimming cost V 4 bases and J 6 bases, with 14 bases left between them. The data were produced by immunoSEQ multiplex PCR, yet TCRdb's version contains in-frame clones alone and is incomplete. The data show tens of thousands of clones, 85% to 95% seen once. The sample comprised T cells isolated from PBMCs. The genes are TRBV5-1 and TRBJ2-7; possible D gene TRBD2, 6 bases. The TCR was taken from a human donor in good health. The CDR3 DNA follows: TGCGCCAGCAGCCTGGGGGGAGATCCCGAGCAGTACTTC. Translated, it gives CASSLGGDPEQYF.